The rows below give T cell receptor beta chains drawn from one sample of a study of blood T cell repertoires in COVID-19. The data were produced by immunoSEQ multiplex PCR, yet TCRdb's version contains in-frame clones alone and is incomplete. Of under 250,000 clones in the sample, approximately 85% were seen once. Sequenced: peripheral blood. All receptors come from a woman between 65 and 79 years old with COVID-19, enrolled during active disease. Both conserved end residues are part of each CDR3. The order of the fields is CDR3 length, V gene, D gene, J gene, clone size, CDR3 protein, CDR3 DNA. A D gene is named only where the DNA matches it firmly. Clone size is shown for a subset of rows, as once, few, many or a class of expanded clone.

>16|TRBV5-4|TRBD2|TRBJ2-1|NA
CASSLGLAGHYNEQFF
TGTGCCAGCAGCTTGGGGCTAGCGGGGCACTACAATGAGCAGTTCTTC
>13|TRBV30|TRBD1|TRBJ1-2|NA
CAWRTGRKYGYTF
TGTGCCTGGAGGACAGGGAGGAAGTATGGCTACACCTTC
>15|TRBV27|NA|TRBJ1-5|NA
CASSPQGYSNQPQHF
TGTGCCAGCAGTCCGCAGGGGTATAGCAATCAGCCCCAGCATTTT
>15|TRBV7-9|TRBD2|TRBJ2-7|NA
CASSSSSGGALEQYF
TGTGCCAGCAGCTCATCTAGCGGGGGGGCCCTCGAGCAGTACTTC
>11|TRBV6-2/TRBV6-3|NA|TRBJ2-1|NA
CASSYSGEQFF
TGTGCCAGCAGTTATAGCGGTGAGCAGTTCTTC
>17|TRBV7-6|NA|TRBJ2-5|NA
CASSRPGWRGGGETQYF
TGTGCCAGCAGCCGCCCAGGGTGGAGGGGAGGTGGGGAGACCCAGTACTTC
>13|TRBV19|TRBD1|TRBJ1-4|NA
CASSPGQNEKLFF
TGTGCCAGTAGTCCGGGACAGAATGAAAAACTGTTTTTT
>15|TRBV2|NA|TRBJ2-4|NA
CASRPDSLAKNIQYF
TGTGCCAGCAGACCGGACAGTCTAGCCAAAAACATTCAGTACTTC
>16|TRBV4-3|TRBD2|TRBJ2-1|medium-sized
CASSPSTSGGYNEQFF
TGCGCCAGCAGCCCCTCTACTAGCGGGGGATACAATGAGCAGTTCTTC
>15|TRBV7-9|TRBD2|TRBJ2-7|few
CASSSPGLVKDEQYF
TGTGCCAGCAGCTCACCGGGACTAGTCAAAGACGAGCAGTACTTC
>15|TRBV28|TRBD2|TRBJ2-4|once
CASSPEMGGKNIQYF
TGTGCCAGCAGTCCTGAAATGGGGGGGAAAAACATTCAGTACTTC
>14|TRBV29-1|TRBD1|TRBJ2-7|NA
CSALGQGDPYEQYF
TGCAGCGCCCTCGGACAGGGGGACCCCTACGAGCAGTACTTC
>14|TRBV19|NA|TRBJ2-5|NA
CASSAGTAQETQYF
TGTGCCAGTAGCGCCGGGACTGCTCAAGAGACCCAGTACTTC
>14|TRBV7-3|TRBD1|TRBJ1-6|NA
CASSATGYNSPLHF
TGTGCCAGCAGCGCGACAGGGTATAATTCACCCCTCCACTTT
>13|TRBV24-1|TRBD1|TRBJ1-4|NA
CATQGGINEKLFF
TGTGCCACCCAGGGGGGCATTAATGAAAAACTGTTTTTT
>17|TRBV18|TRBD2|TRBJ2-7|NA
CASSPGAPGLAPSEQYF
TGTGCCAGCTCACCGGGGGCACCGGGACTAGCGCCCTCCGAGCAGTACTTC
>13|TRBV4-3|TRBD2|TRBJ2-7|NA
CASSQGTSGKNSF
TGCGCCAGCAGCCAAGGGACTAGCGGGAAGAACTCCTTC
>21|TRBV23-1|TRBD1|TRBJ1-1|NA
CASTIGGTGVEIAVGNTEAFF
TGCGCCAGCACCATAGGAGGGACAGGGGTTGAGATTGCCGTGGGGAACACTGAAGCTTTCTTT
>13|TRBV9|NA|TRBJ1-5|NA
CASSVNSNQPQHF
TGTGCCAGCAGCGTTAATAGCAATCAGCCCCAGCATTTT
>12|TRBV6-2/TRBV6-3|NA|TRBJ1-2|NA
CASSYFLYGYTF
TGTGCCAGCAGTTACTTTCTATATGGCTACACCTTC
>16|TRBV4-3|TRBD1|TRBJ2-2|NA
CASSQHAGGADGELFF
TGCGCCAGCAGCCAACATGCAGGGGGCGCGGACGGGGAGCTGTTTTTT
>15|TRBV7-9|NA|TRBJ1-2|NA
CASSLSTGFNYGYTF
TGTGCCAGCAGCCTGTCGACAGGATTCAACTATGGCTACACCTTC
>14|TRBV7-8|NA|TRBJ2-7|NA
CASSSPGISYEQYF
TGTGCCAGCAGCTCCCCGGGGATCTCCTACGAGCAGTACTTC
>15|TRBV6-2/TRBV6-3|NA|TRBJ2-5|NA
CASSFLGSTQETQYF
TGTGCCAGCAGTTTTCTCGGGAGTACCCAAGAGACCCAGTACTTC
>14|TRBV5-8|NA|TRBJ1-2|NA
CASSLAGPNYGYTF
TGTGCCAGCAGCTTGGCGGGTCCTAACTATGGCTACACCTTC
>14|TRBV9|NA|TRBJ2-7|NA
CASSEGGGKYEQYF
TGTGCCAGCAGCGAAGGGGGCGGGAAGTACGAGCAGTACTTC
>15|TRBV6-5|NA|TRBJ1-1|NA
CASSYSVEINTEAFF
TGTGCCAGCAGTTACTCCGTCGAGATCAACACTGAAGCTTTCTTT
>14|TRBV27|TRBD1|TRBJ1-2|NA
CASRNDRAARGYTF
TGTGCCAGCAGAAACGACAGGGCCGCGAGAGGCTACACCTTC
>15|TRBV9|TRBD1|TRBJ1-1|NA
CASSPTGGGGTEAFF
TGTGCCAGCAGCCCCACAGGGGGCGGCGGCACTGAAGCTTTCTTT
>13|TRBV5-6|NA|TRBJ1-2|NA
CASSLRGSYGYTF
TGTGCCAGCAGCTTGCGAGGGAGCTATGGCTACACCTTC
>16|TRBV28|TRBD1|TRBJ2-1|NA
CASSGIQGRHYNEQFF
TGTGCCAGCAGTGGGATACAGGGGAGACACTACAATGAGCAGTTCTTC
>14|TRBV18|NA|TRBJ1-5|NA
CASSPETRNQPQHF
TGTGCCAGCTCACCAGAGACTCGAAATCAGCCCCAGCATTTT
>15|TRBV18|NA|TRBJ1-2|NA
CASSPDMNGVRGYTF
TGTGCCAGCTCACCCGACATGAATGGCGTAAGAGGCTACACCTTC
>19|TRBV16|TRBD1|TRBJ1-2|NA
CASSLVLPLRGENNYGYTF
TGTGCCAGCAGCCTTGTACTACCTCTCAGGGGGGAGAATAACTATGGCTACACCTTC
>14|TRBV9|NA|TRBJ2-5|NA
CASSTPGVPETQYF
TGTGCCAGCAGCACTCCAGGGGTTCCAGAGACCCAGTACTTC
>15|TRBV5-6|NA|TRBJ1-2|NA
CASSLGGRATYGYTF
TGTGCCAGCAGCCTAGGAGGTCGGGCCACCTATGGCTACACCTTC
>14|TRBV6-1|NA|TRBJ1-3|NA
CASSELGAGNTIYF
TGTGCCAGCAGTGAATTAGGGGCTGGAAACACCATATATTTT
>17|TRBV11-2|TRBD2|TRBJ2-7|NA
CASSLAGGLAGGLEQYF
TGTGCCAGCAGCTTAGCGGGGGGACTAGCGGGAGGACTGGAGCAGTACTTC
>18|TRBV7-3|TRBD2|TRBJ2-1|NA
CASSPLGLARQSYNEQFF
TGTGCCAGCAGCCCACTGGGACTAGCGCGACAGTCCTACAATGAGCAGTTCTTC
>12|TRBV10-3|NA|TRBJ2-7|few
CATLGDSYEQYF
TGTGCCACCCTAGGGGACTCCTACGAGCAGTACTTC
>17|TRBV5-5|TRBD2|TRBJ2-4|NA
CASSFIVLAGGPDIQYF
TGTGCCAGCAGCTTTATCGTTTTAGCGGGAGGGCCTGACATTCAGTACTTC
>15|TRBV2|NA|TRBJ2-2|NA
CASNDRGGMTGELFF
TGTGCCAGCAACGACAGGGGAGGGATGACCGGGGAGCTGTTTTTT
>14|TRBV28|TRBD1|TRBJ1-3|NA
CASSSTGARNTIYF
TGTGCCAGCAGTTCTACAGGGGCCCGAAACACCATATATTTT
>14|TRBV5-8|NA|TRBJ1-2|NA
CASNNRLPNYGYTF
TGTGCCAGCAACAACAGGCTTCCTAACTATGGCTACACCTTC
>14|TRBV27|NA|TRBJ1-2|NA
CASSSWGGAGGYTF
TGTGCCAGCAGTTCTTGGGGGGGCGCCGGTGGCTACACCTTC
>12|TRBV12-3/TRBV12-4|NA|TRBJ1-5|NA
CASSYTGPPQHF
TGTGCCAGCAGTTACACAGGGCCGCCCCAGCATTTT
>18|TRBV5-8|NA|TRBJ1-6|NA
CASSSPGDISSYNSPLHF
TGTGCCAGCAGCTCTCCAGGGGACATTAGCTCCTATAATTCACCCCTCCACTTT
>13|TRBV7-9|NA|TRBJ1-3|NA
CASSLGVLDTIYF
TGTGCCAGCAGCTTAGGCGTTCTGGACACCATATATTTT
>16|TRBV7-9|NA|TRBJ1-3|NA
CASSLAGSYSGNTIYF
TGTGCCAGCAGCTTAGCAGGGAGTTACTCTGGAAACACCATATATTTT
>15|TRBV25-1|NA|TRBJ1-6|NA
CASSETAGINSPLHF
TGTGCCAGCAGTGAAACGGCAGGTATTAATTCACCCCTCCACTTT